This T cell receptor beta chain was sequenced for a study of T cell repertoires in cytomegalovirus infection. Turning to the study itself: TCR beta signatures that were public indicated CMV infection and matching HLA type.

This clonotype showed up just a few times. Germline V gives CDR1 DFQATT, CDR2 SNEGSKA (reference sequence). The CDR3 extends over 16 amino acids. V was shortened by 1 base and J by 3 bases, with 18 bases between the two germline ends. TCRdb re-called the reads with MiXCR, one entry per CDR3 protein. The profile covers a few hundred thousand distinct CDR3 sequences, with about 25% appearing a single time and less than 15% taken by the ten largest. The receptor was derived from a human donor in good health (CMV status not recorded). Some clones in this sample may be carry-over from other donors' samples. The sample taken for sequencing was PBMCs. The rearrangement joins TRBV20-1 to TRBJ2-5; TRBD2 might be the D (6 bases). In nucleotides, the CDR3 is TGCAGTGCTAGAGGGGCGGGACCGAAAGCTAAAGAGACCCAGTACTTC. It is translated as CSARGAGPKAKETQYF.